The entry that follows covers one TCR beta chain sequence. Its antigen specificity is not known. The sample holds no much larger clone one base away, and base qualities are not on file. The sample originates from a study of blood T cell repertoires in COVID-19 (dated by TCRdb to 2019 to 2021). With regard to the full study: Samples covering the acute and convalescent phases of COVID-19 were provided by collaborators in the United States, Italy and Spain. The prospective study material was composed of cDNA or gDNA derived from T cells, B-cell-depleted T cells, or PBMCs. HLA class I and class II types, where available, came from metadata supplied by the sample provider rather than from assay-based typing. The samples were drawn from the first 160 participants of the ongoing ImmuneRACE study and from 1,254 subjects provided by 6 global collaborators. The repertoires were released in a freely available public database intended as a resource for research on the immune response to SARS-CoV-2. The sample metadata nearly always contained a de-identified subject ID, COVID-19 status, age in years and sex. Subjects who had been exposed to COVID-19, were actively infected with it, or had recovered from it provided the deeply sampled blood TCRbeta repertoires that made up the dataset.

Sequences ENHRY (CDR1) and SYGVKD (CDR2) are obtained from the germline V gene. From its cysteine to its phenylalanine, the CDR3 spans 17 amino acids. CDR3 DNA is the only sequence kept; it has 51 bases, read in frame from the first base. V loses 5 bases at its end and J loses 2 bases; junction bases beyond the gene matches: 11. Broader findings and caveats from the paper: The amount of clinical and demographic metadata varied by source and participant and was provided uncurated.

TCRbeta CDR3 regions were amplified from genomic DNA using the immunoSEQ Assay, a bias-controlled multiplex PCR. The paper's data handling went like this. Within the assay, amplification of reference gene primers was used to estimate how many nucleated cells each sample contained. To quantify the absolute abundance of each unique TCRbeta CDR3 rearrangement, sequence reads were collapsed and filtered. Productive Simpson clonality was computed per sample as the square root of Simpson's diversity index over productive rearrangements. TCRdb carries this immuneACCESS record with in-frame sequences only. Its versions omit some clonotypes, under half of them owing to an unresolved V gene in the studies checked, with the rest unexplained. Clone size and the V and J calls come from that table; the DNA yielded D and trimming. The sample table shows under 200,000 clones, and approximately 86% are seen once. 2.1% of the sample is taken by the ten largest.

Collaborating institutions collected whole blood in K2EDTA tubes following their own protocols. For TCRbeta analysis, collaborators shipped samples in one of three forms: frozen whole blood, isolated PBMCs, or DNA extracted from either of those sample types. The specimen was peripheral blood. The receptor's source is a man between 65 and 80 years old with active or convalescent COVID-19. The chain is made from TRBV10-3 and TRBJ2-7, and TRBD2 matches 11 of the central bases. The bases are TGTGCCATCAGTTCTTCCAAGACTAGCGGGGACACCTACGAGCAGTACTTC. It codes for CAISSSKTSGDTYEQYF.